The rows below give T cell receptor beta chains drawn from one sample of a study of technical replicates of blood from a few donors. Clones were sequenced by immunoSEQ multiplex PCR, and TCRdb holds only the in-frame ones, with some missing. There are about 50,000 clones in the sample; 90% to 97% occur only once, and roughly 0.36% lies in the top ten. Sample: T cells isolated from PBMCs. All receptors come from a human donor in good health. The CDR3 runs from the conserved cysteine through the conserved F or W. A D gene is named only where the DNA matches it firmly. Part of the rows lack a size; the others show once, few, many or a class for expanded clones.

J: TRBJ2-1
size: -
V: TRBV30
D: TRBD2
CDR3: CALRGVYNEQFF
DNA: TGTGCCCTCCGGGGGGTTTACAATGAGCAGTTCTTC

J: TRBJ1-1
size: -
V: TRBV28
D: -
CDR3: CASSLYESEAFF
DNA: TGTGCCAGCAGTTTATATGAGTCTGAAGCTTTCTTT

J: TRBJ1-3
size: -
V: TRBV28
D: -
CDR3: CASSLRSSGNTIYF
DNA: TGTGCCAGCAGTTTACGGTCCTCTGGAAACACCATATATTTT

J: TRBJ2-5
size: -
V: TRBV7-8
D: TRBD2
CDR3: CASSLGGLAVQETQYF
DNA: TGTGCCAGCAGCCTCGGGGGACTAGCGGTCCAAGAGACCCAGTACTTC

J: TRBJ2-1
size: -
V: TRBV6-1
D: -
CDR3: CASSDPTGHRWNEQFF
DNA: TGTGCCAGCAGTGATCCAACCGGACACAGATGGAATGAGCAGTTCTTC

J: TRBJ2-7
size: -
V: TRBV4-1
D: -
CDR3: CASSRSVVGGEQYF
DNA: TGCGCCAGCAGCAGGTCGGTGGTAGGGGGCGAGCAGTACTTC

J: TRBJ2-5
size: -
V: TRBV28
D: -
CDR3: CASSFLASGGSGETQYF
DNA: TGTGCCAGCAGTTTCTTAGCCAGTGGGGGCTCGGGGGAGACCCAGTACTTC

J: TRBJ1-5
size: -
V: TRBV5-8
D: -
CDR3: CASSLGFSPGQPQHF
DNA: TGTGCCAGCAGCTTGGGCTTCTCTCCGGGTCAGCCCCAGCATTTT

J: TRBJ2-3
size: -
V: TRBV11-2
D: TRBD1
CDR3: CASSLGTGITDTQYF
DNA: TGTGCCAGCAGCTTAGGGACAGGGATCACAGATACGCAGTATTTT

J: TRBJ1-1
size: -
V: TRBV30
D: -
CDR3: CAWSVHMNTEAFF
DNA: TGTGCCTGGAGTGTACACATGAACACTGAAGCTTTCTTT

J: TRBJ2-3
size: -
V: TRBV10-2
D: TRBD2
CDR3: CASTLAGGSDTQYF
DNA: TGCGCCAGCACCTTAGCGGGGGGATCAGATACGCAGTATTTT

J: TRBJ2-2
size: -
V: TRBV2
D: TRBD1
CDR3: CASSSRDSSTGELFF
DNA: TGTGCCAGCAGTTCGAGGGACAGCTCCACCGGGGAGCTGTTTTTT

J: TRBJ2-7
size: -
V: TRBV27
D: -
CDR3: CASSLSFSREDEQYF
DNA: TGTGCCAGCAGTTTAAGTTTCAGCAGGGAAGACGAGCAGTACTTC

J: TRBJ2-7
size: -
V: TRBV28
D: -
CDR3: CASSYPTGQRPYEQYF
DNA: TGTGCCAGCAGTTACCCCACCGGACAGAGGCCCTACGAGCAGTACTTC

J: TRBJ2-7
size: -
V: TRBV15
D: -
CDR3: CATRRSDSSYEQYF
DNA: TGTGCCACCAGGCGGTCCGATAGCTCCTACGAGCAGTACTTC

J: TRBJ2-7
size: -
V: TRBV27
D: -
CDR3: CASSLRQEFFYEQYF
DNA: TGTGCCAGCAGTCTTAGACAGGAGTTTTTCTACGAGCAGTACTTC

J: TRBJ1-5
size: -
V: TRBV6-1
D: TRBD1
CDR3: CASSVAVIADRGQPQHF
DNA: TGTGCCAGCAGTGTAGCGGTTATTGCGGACAGGGGACAGCCCCAGCATTTT

J: TRBJ1-5
size: few
V: TRBV23-1
D: -
CDR3: CASSQSYSGRAQPQHF
DNA: TGCGCCAGCAGTCAATCTTATTCGGGCAGGGCCCAGCCCCAGCATTTT

J: TRBJ2-3
size: once
V: TRBV5-8
D: TRBD2
CDR3: CASSLAILAGVGDTQYF
DNA: TGTGCCAGCAGCTTGGCGATTCTAGCGGGAGTAGGGGATACGCAGTATTTT

J: TRBJ2-2
size: -
V: TRBV5-4
D: TRBD1
CDR3: CASSLGTGATGELFF
DNA: TGTGCCAGCAGCTTGGGGACAGGGGCGACCGGGGAGCTGTTTTTT

J: TRBJ1-5
size: once
V: TRBV6-4
D: -
CDR3: CASTPKDLNQPQHF
DNA: TGTGCCAGCACCCCTAAGGACTTAAATCAGCCCCAGCATTTT

J: TRBJ2-5
size: -
V: TRBV2
D: TRBD1
CDR3: CASSEGTGGARETQYF
DNA: TGTGCCAGCAGTGAAGGGACAGGGGGCGCGAGGGAGACCCAGTACTTC

J: TRBJ1-2
size: -
V: TRBV29-1
D: -
CDR3: CSVDRADYGYTF
DNA: TGCAGCGTTGACAGGGCAGACTATGGCTACACCTTC

J: TRBJ1-1
size: -
V: TRBV27
D: -
CDR3: CASSLHGGGTEAFF
DNA: TGTGCCAGCAGTTTACACGGGGGTGGCACTGAAGCTTTCTTT

J: TRBJ2-1
size: -
V: TRBV6-4
D: TRBD2
CDR3: CASSHGGYNEQFF
DNA: TGTGCCAGCAGTCACGGGGGGTACAATGAGCAGTTCTTC

J: TRBJ1-1
size: -
V: TRBV27
D: -
CDR3: CASSLQRQNTEAFF
DNA: TGTGCCAGCAGCCTACAGAGACAAAACACTGAAGCTTTCTTT

J: TRBJ2-7
size: -
V: TRBV7-6
D: TRBD2
CDR3: CASSLLAGSGQYF
DNA: TGTGCCAGCAGCTTACTAGCGGGAAGTGGGCAGTACTTC

J: TRBJ1-1
size: -
V: TRBV5-4
D: -
CDR3: CASSRTGENKMNTEAFF
DNA: TGTGCCAGCAGCAGGACGGGGGAAAACAAAATGAACACTGAAGCTTTCTTT

J: TRBJ1-4
size: -
V: TRBV28
D: -
CDR3: CASSGGSSAYEKLFF
DNA: TGTGCCAGCAGTGGCGGCAGTTCCGCTTATGAAAAACTGTTTTTT

J: TRBJ2-3
size: few
V: TRBV5-5
D: -
CDR3: CASSFSQMIVFSSTDTQYF
DNA: TGTGCCAGCAGCTTCTCCCAGATGATCGTCTTTTCTAGCACAGATACGCAGTATTTT

J: TRBJ1-3
size: -
V: TRBV5-1
D: -
CDR3: CASSSTTGLATIYF
DNA: TGCGCCAGCAGTTCCACGACAGGCCTAGCCACCATATATTTT

J: TRBJ2-1
size: -
V: TRBV7-9
D: TRBD1
CDR3: CASSPPGQGDNEQFF
DNA: TGTGCCAGCAGCCCACCGGGACAGGGGGACAATGAGCAGTTCTTC

J: TRBJ2-7
size: -
V: TRBV5-1
D: TRBD1
CDR3: CASSALLQGGAYEQYF
DNA: TGCGCCAGCAGCGCCCTCCTACAGGGGGGCGCCTACGAGCAGTACTTC